This TCR beta chain was profiled in a study of CD8 T cells in Susac syndrome. Random hexamers were used to reverse transcribe an amount of roughly 0.45 to 1 ug RNA. A multiplex approach, immunoSEQ multiplex PCR, amplified TCR beta CDR3 across 54 Vbeta and 13 Jbeta. From the immunoSEQ multiplex PCR reads, TCRdb called clonotypes with MiXCR, one entry per CDR3 protein. Of about 190,000 distinct CDR3 sequences in the sample, 95% were seen once. Study-level findings and limits: It was acknowledged in the study that the number of individuals who were included in its TCR sequencing and HLA analysis was relatively small.

This CDR3 spans 13 amino acids. Per the germline V gene, CDR1 is MNHEY and CDR2 is SVGAGI. The ends were cut back, 9 bases at V and 5 bases at J, with 16 bases in the middle. Controls matched for sex and age were healthy donors. TEMRA cells were FACS-enriched, and CD8+ and CD4+ T cells were isolated negatively. As to this clonotype: No antigen is known for it.

Sequencing used CD4+ T cells from PBMCs. The sequence was obtained from a human donor in good health. V and J are TRBV6-5 and TRBJ1-1; TRBD1 might be the D (6 bases). CDR3 in amino acids: CASGRGRDTEAFF. CDR3 DNA: TGTGCCAGTGGCAGGGGACGGGATACTGAAGCTTTCTTT.